The 21 T cell receptor beta chains given below trace back to one sample, sequenced in a study of Tregs in tolerant kidney transplant recipients (dated by TCRdb to between 2018 and 2021). What this sample's time point label stands for: blood sample drawn before combined kidney and bone marrow transplant. Library method: the immunoSEQ multiplex PCR assay. In TCRdb, the immuneACCESS table is reduced to in-frame sequences with V and J assigned. These tables do not hold every clone; where another copy was compared, an unresolved V gene accounts for under half, and the others remain unexplained. This sample's listing comprises approximately 35,000 clones. The top ten clonotypes cover 6.5% to 8% of the sample. The source material was CD8+ T cells from blood, sampled before the transplant. The receptors were sampled from a human donor who received a combined kidney and bone marrow transplant.

Points on this clone: The read terminates 3 residues ahead of where the CDR3 ends, so the germline J gene completes it. The chain couples TRBV2 to TRBJ1-1; 8 bases match TRBD1. This CDR3 has 17 residues. Germline values: CDR1 SNHLY, CDR2 FYNNEI. The trim removed 4 bases at V and 2 bases at J, leaving 12 bases unmatched. CDR3 protein: CASSADRGRELNTEAFF. The part of the CDR3 DNA that was read is TGTGCCAGCAGTGCAGACAGGGGCCGGGAGCTTAACACTGAA.

Worth noting for this clone: The CDR3 end is not reached by the read, which stops 3 residues before it; the germline J gene fills it in. The chain joins TRBV5-1 to TRBJ2-3, with 8 bases aligning to TRBD2. Looked up from germline, CDR1 is SGHRS and CDR2 is YFSETQ. The CDR3 is 15 amino acids. V gave up 4 bases and J gave up 2 bases; unmatched junction bases: 6. CDR3 region: CASSTTSAYTDTQYF. Partial CDR3 DNA: TGCGCCAGCAGCACGACTAGCGCATACACAGATACG.

A remark on this clone: Relative to the germline gene, one junction end is altered; a read error may explain this. The read terminates 3 residues before the CDR3 end, so the remaining end is supplied by the germline J gene. This sequence joins TRBV18 and TRBJ2-3, with TRBD1 as a possible D gene (5 bases). This CDR3 is built from 18 residues. CDR1 and CDR2 from the germline V gene are KGHSH and LQKENI. CDR3: CASSPSFKGPSDTGTQYF. The sequenced part of the CDR3 DNA is TGTGCCAGCTCGCCATCGTTTAAGGGGCCGAGTGACACAGGTACG.

As for this clone: The CDR3 goes on 3 residues after the read ends, and that part is filled in from the germline J gene. The chain carries TRBV19 and TRBJ1-6; D unclear. Trimming cost V 5 bases and J 7 bases, with 6 bases left between them. The V gene's germline CDR1 is LNHDA and CDR2 SQIVND (reference sequence). CDR3 length: 12 residues. CDR3 loop: CASSLLNSPLHF. The CDR3 bases that were read are TGTGCCAGTAGTCTTTTGAATTCACCC.

Concerning this clone: Read coverage stops 3 residues before the CDR3 terminus; the germline J gene supplies the remainder. V is TRBV6-4 and J is TRBJ2-5; D is possibly TRBD1 (7 bases). Germline CDR1 and CDR2: MRHNA and SNTAGT. Trimming took 2 bases from V and 5 from J, leaving 21 bases between them. There are 17 residues in the CDR3. The chain's CDR3 is CASSDATPAGGRETQYF. CDR3 DNA (partial): TGTGCCAGCAGTGACGCAACGCCGGCAGGGGGGAGGGAGACC.

About this clone itself: The CDR3 is cut off 3 residues early in the read; its end comes from the germline J gene. The chain combines TRBV5-1 with TRBJ2-6; no clear D. Germline CDR1 reads SGHRS; CDR2 reads YFSETQ. V lost 0 bases to trimming and J lost 2 bases, with 9 bases between them. The CDR3 sequence is 16 residues long. The CDR3 bases that were read are TGCGCCAGCAGCTTGGTAGCTTCAACTGGGGCCAACGTC. This codes for CASSLVASTGANV. Given in full, the CDR3 is CASSLVASTGANVLTF.

A note on this clone: The read comes to an end 3 residues before the CDR3 does, leaving the germline J gene to fill in the end. The chain is built from TRBV29-1 and TRBJ2-7; the match to TRBD1 covers 7 bases. The CDR3 is 12 amino acids. J gave up 3 bases and V 7 bases, and 6 bases lay outside the gene matches. Germline V gene data show CDR1 as SQVTM and CDR2 as ANQGSEA. CDR3 protein: CSGGTDYYEQYF. The DNA read from the CDR3 is TGCAGCGGGGGGACAGACTACTACGAG.

Worth noting for this clone: The CDR3 is cut off 3 residues early in the read; its end comes from the germline J gene. This sequence joins TRBV7-6 and TRBJ2-2; 10 bases map to TRBD1. The CDR3 is 17 amino acids. Germline V gives CDR1 SGHVS, CDR2 FNYEAQ. The V segment lost 5 bases and the J segment 5 bases; nucleotides outside the gene matches: 11. CDR3 amino acids: CASSQPRGTGETGELFF. The CDR3 bases that were read are TGTGCCAGCAGCCAGCCTAGGGGGACAGGGGAAACCGGGGAG. Together with reference TRBV7-6 and TRBJ2-2, the CDR3 gives the full variable domain: GAGVSQSPRYKVTKRGQDVALRCDPISGHVSLYWYRQALGQGPEFLTYFNYEAQQDKSGLPNDRFSAERPEGSISTLTIQRTEQRDSAMYRCASSQPRGTGETGELFFGEGSRLTVL.

A word on this clone: The read halts 3 residues ahead of the CDR3 end, with the missing end drawn from the germline J gene. This chain joins TRBV20-1 and TRBJ2-1, with 12 bases that match TRBD2. The V gene's germline CDR1 is DFQATT and CDR2 SNEGSKA (reference sequence). This CDR3 is 16 amino acids long. J was trimmed by 4 bases and V by 0 bases; bases with no gene match: 4. CDR3 protein: CSARDFGTSGYNEQFF. The part of the CDR3 DNA that was read is TGCAGTGCTAGAGATTTTGGGACTAGCGGGTACAATGAG.

With regard to this clone: The read terminates 3 residues ahead of where the CDR3 ends, so the germline J gene completes it. V gene TRBV30 combines with J gene TRBJ1-6; 8 nucleotides line up with TRBD1. CDR3 length equals 14 residues. V dropped 3 bases and J dropped 4; count of bases not matched to a gene: 2. Germline CDR1 is GTSNPN and CDR2 is SVGIG (reference sequence). The CDR3 sequence: CAWSRQGYNSPLHF. The covered CDR3 bases are TGTGCCTGGAGCAGACAGGGGTATAATTCACCC.

CDR3 sequence reads: CASSPTGSPKETQYF. Incomplete CDR3 DNA: TGTGCCAGCTCACCGACAGGGTCCCCCAAAGAGACC. The chain carries TRBV18 and TRBJ2-5; 7 bases map to TRBD1. The read ends 3 residues shy of where the CDR3 ends; the end is completed using the germline J gene. The CDR3 is made up of 15 amino acids. The germline CDR1 and CDR2 sequences are KGHSH and LQKENI. V lost 3 bases, J lost 3 bases, and 7 bases stayed unmatched. The full variable domain, rest sourced from reference TRBV18 and TRBJ2-5, is NAGVMQNPRHLVRRRGQEARLRCSPMKGHSHVYWYRQLPEEGLKFMVYLQKENIIDESGMPKERFSAEFPKEGPSILRIQQVVRGDSAAYFCASSPTGSPKETQYFGPGTRLLVL.

As concerns this clone: The read ends 3 residues shy of where the CDR3 ends; the end is completed using the germline J gene. This sequence joins TRBV6-2 or TRBV6-3 and TRBJ2-5, with D hard to call. The germline CDR1 and CDR2 sequences are MNHEY and SVGEGT. Trimming took 6 bases from V and 3 from J, leaving 2 bases between them. The CDR3 runs to 10 residues. This CDR3 is CASSEETQYF. The CDR3 DNA, read in part, is TGTGCCAGCAGCGAAGAGACC.

Note on this clone: The read terminates 3 residues before the CDR3 end, so the remaining end is supplied by the germline J gene. J is TRBJ2-2 and V is TRBV7-6; D unclear. Trimming removed 5 bases from V and 2 bases from J, with 9 bases in between. Looked up from germline, CDR1 is SGHVS and CDR2 is FNYEAQ. This CDR3 contains 14 residues. The sequenced part of the CDR3 DNA is TGTGCCAGCAGCCCCGGGTCCAACACCGGGGAG. Translating gives CASSPGSNTGE. The entire CDR3 reads CASSPGSNTGELFF.

Of note for this clone: A read error may account for a junction end that differs from germline. The read finishes 3 residues shy of the CDR3 end, and the germline J gene is used to complete it. V and J are TRBV19 and TRBJ1-1, with D tentatively TRBD1 (6 bases). The CDR3 has 14 residues. CDR1 and CDR2 from the germline V gene are LNHDA and SQIVND (reference sequence). CDR3 sequence reads: CASRIGGGATEAFF. CDR3 bases read: TGTGCCAGTAGGATAGGGGGGGGTGCCACTGAA.

CDR3 sequence: CASSSPTGDPNEQFF. Partial CDR3 DNA: TGTGCCAGCAGTTCCCCGACAGGGGACCCCAATGAG. The chain links TRBV6-2 or TRBV6-3 to TRBJ2-1, with 8 nucleotides matching TRBD1. The read terminates 3 residues ahead of where the CDR3 ends, so the germline J gene completes it. The J segment lost 6 bases and the V segment lost 4 bases, leaving 8 bases of the junction unmatched. This CDR3 region has 15 residues. The V gene's germline CDR1 is MNHEY and CDR2 SVGEGT.

To note about this clone: The read finishes 3 residues shy of the CDR3 end, and the germline J gene is used to complete it. The rearrangement uses TRBV2 and TRBJ1-6; 7 nucleotides align to TRBD1. V was clipped by 2 bases and J by 11 bases; unmatched bases: 6. Germline V CDR1 and CDR2: SNHLY, FYNNEI. The CDR3 spans 14 residues. The CDR3 DNA, read in part, is TGTGCCAGCAGTGAAATGACAGGGCAGACACCC. Protein sequence: CASSEMTGQTP. The CDR3 as a whole reads CASSEMTGQTPLHF.

In the case of this clone: The read gets to within 3 residues of the CDR3 end, and the germline J gene fills in the rest. The V gene is TRBV20-1, the J gene TRBJ2-7, with TRBD2 matching over 10 bases. Germline lookup yields CDR1 DFQATT and CDR2 SNEGSKA (reference sequence). The CDR3 covers 15 residues. With V trimmed by 1 base and J by 2 bases, 5 bases remained unmatched. This chain's CDR3 is CSARVLAGATYEQYF. The CDR3 DNA, read in part, is TGCAGTGCTAGAGTCCTAGCGGGGGCAACCTACGAG.

A word on this clone: The read comes to an end 3 residues before the CDR3 does, leaving the germline J gene to fill in the end. Additional DNA sequences in this sample encode the identical CDR3. The chain employs TRBV30 and TRBJ2-5; 7 bases line up with TRBD2. This CDR3 is 21 amino acids long. V trimming: 1 base; J trimming: 5 bases; junction bases outside the gene matches: 28. Germline assignment: CDR1 GTSNPN and CDR2 SVGIG (reference sequence). The DNA read from the CDR3 is TGTGCCTGGAGTGCCTACCTCATCCCTCTTTCCGGGACCGGGGGGTGGGAGACC. Residues: CAWSAYLIPLSGTGGWET. In full, the CDR3 is CAWSAYLIPLSGTGGWETQYF.

In regard to this clone: The read finishes 3 residues shy of the CDR3 end, and the germline J gene is used to complete it. V is TRBV7-6 and J is TRBJ1-1, with D possibly TRBD1 on 6 matching bases. This CDR3 is built from 15 residues. The germline V gene encodes CDR1 SGHVS and CDR2 FNYEAQ. V lost 7 bases to trimming and J lost 0 bases, with 15 bases between them. The CDR3 sequence: CASTAFGGLNTEAFF. CDR3 DNA, as far as it was read: TGTGCCAGCACCGCCTTTGGGGGCCTGAACACTGAA.

With respect to this clone: Read sequence stops 3 residues before the CDR3 end, and the germline J gene provides the missing end. The rearrangement joins TRBV29-1 to TRBJ2-7; 11 positions match TRBD2. Germline CDR1 reads SQVTM; CDR2 reads ANQGSEA. The CDR3 consists of 16 residues. J lost 3 bases, V lost 6 bases, and 13 bases had no gene match. The sequenced part of the CDR3 DNA is TGCAGCGTCGAATCCCTAGCGGGAGGCCTCCGCTACGAG. Amino acid sequence: CSVESLAGGLRYE. The full CDR3 is CSVESLAGGLRYEQYF.

On this clone itself: The read ends 3 residues shy of where the CDR3 ends; the end is completed using the germline J gene. The V call is TRBV7-2, the J call TRBJ2-7; D gene uncertain. Germline assignment: CDR1 SGHTA and CDR2 FQGNSA. Trimming pared 2 bases from V and 5 bases from J, leaving 16 bases between. The CDR3 is 15 amino acids. Incomplete CDR3 DNA: TGTGCCAGCAGCTTAACCCCTGCGGCAGCCAACGAG. Translation: CASSLTPAAANE. The CDR3 in its entirety is CASSLTPAAANEQYF.